These 18 T cell receptor beta chains share one sample of origin, sequenced in a study of cytomegalovirus exposure and HLA in healthy donors. In the PCR, 60 Vbeta and 13 Jbeta primers were used. Libraries were prepared by immunoSEQ multiplex PCR; TCRdb keeps only in-frame clonotypes and omits some of them. The data contain 130,000 or so clones, 81% of them singletons. The sequenced sample was PBMCs. The receptors were sampled from a woman aged 35 to 49 in good health and CMV-seronegative.

This chain joins TRBV5-1 and TRBJ2-7; D perhaps matches TRBD1 (6 bases). Germline loops: CDR1 SGHRS, CDR2 YFSETQ. V lost 4 bases and J lost 3, with 11 bases in between. CDR3 length: 13 amino acids. The CDR3 loop is CASSLRGNYEQYF. In DNA, the CDR3 is TGCGCCAGCAGCCTAAGGGGGAACTACGAGCAGTACTTC.

In nucleotides, the CDR3 is TGTGCCAGCAGTCCGGGAAGGACAGCGAACACTGAAGCTTTCTTT. Its translation is CASSPGRTANTEAFF. The J gene is TRBJ1-1, the V gene TRBV2; possibly TRBD1 for D (6 bases). V was cut by 5 bases and J by 1 base, with 14 bases left in between. Germline CDR1 and CDR2: SNHLY and FYNNEI. The CDR3 sequence is 15 residues long.

Only one count was recorded for this clone. The chain combines TRBV25-1 with TRBJ2-7, with D tentatively TRBD2 (6 bases). Trimming took off 3 bases at V and 11 bases at J, with 14 bases between the two ends. Germline-derived CDR1 and CDR2 are MGHDK and SYGVNS. The CDR3 is 12 residues long. CDR3 in DNA: TGTGCCAGCAGTGACCCGGGGGAACGAGAGTACTTC. Translated, it gives CASSDPGEREYF.

The genes are TRBV6-4 and TRBJ2-3, with a tentative D call TRBD2 (5 bases). The V gene lost 4 bases and the J gene lost 3 bases, with 8 bases spanning the gap. This CDR3 spans 13 amino acids. Germline CDR1 reads MRHNA; CDR2 reads SNTAGT. In nucleotides, the CDR3 is TGTGCCAGCAGTGCGGGGAATACAGATACGCAGTATTTT. The encoded protein is CASSAGNTDTQYF.

The chain recombines TRBV19 with TRBJ1-5; 9 bases match TRBD1. The CDR3 is 15 residues long. Germline CDR1 reads LNHDA; CDR2 reads SQIVND (reference sequence). After removal of 6 bases from V and 0 bases from J, the junction contained 3 bases not matched to a gene. CDR3 residues: CASRGTGSSNQPQHF. CDR3 in DNA: TGTGCCAGTAGGGGGACAGGGTCTAGCAATCAGCCCCAGCATTTT.

The sample holds one count of this clone. V is TRBV7-2 and J is TRBJ2-7, with a possible D match to TRBD2 (5 bases). Germline V CDR1 and CDR2: SGHTA, FQGNSA. The length of the CDR3 is 13 residues. V dropped 5 bases and J dropped 6 bases, with 14 bases sitting between them. The CDR3 loop is CASSTSGWREQYF. DNA for the CDR3: TGTGCCAGCAGCACTAGTGGGTGGCGCGAGCAGTACTTC.

The CDR3 sequence: CASTAGGRAFF. The DNA for the CDR3 is TGTGCCAGCACCGCAGGGGGTCGTGCTTTCTTT. V usage is TRBV7-3 and J usage is TRBJ1-1; 7 bases match TRBD1. The CDR3 covers 11 residues. Germline values: CDR1 SGHTA, CDR2 FQGTGA. With V trimmed by 7 bases and J by 11 bases, 7 bases remained unmatched.

The chain joins TRBV7-3 to TRBJ2-1; 13 bases are shared with TRBD2. Trimming cost V 5 bases and J 8 bases; bases outside gene matches: 6. Per germline, CDR1 SGHTA and CDR2 FQGTGA. This CDR3 has 15 amino acids. The CDR3 nucleotides read TGTGCCAGCAGCCCTGGACTAGCGGGAGCCCATGAGCAGTTCTTC. Translated, it gives CASSPGLAGAHEQFF. The whole variable domain, filled in from reference TRBV7-3 and TRBJ2-1, reads GAGVSQTPSNKVTEKGKYVELRCDPISGHTALYWYRQSLGQGPEFLIYFQGTGAADDSGLPNDRFFAVRPEGSVSTLKIQRTERGDSAVYLCASSPGLAGAHEQFFGPGTRLTVL.

This clone came up once. The gene calls are TRBV7-9 and TRBJ2-6; 8 nucleotides match TRBD1. This CDR3 contains 18 residues. Trimming removed 5 bases from V and 4 bases from J; junction bases left unmatched: 13. Looked up from germline, CDR1 is SEHNR and CDR2 is FQNEAQ (reference sequence). CDR3 nucleotide sequence: TGTGCCAGCAGCCTGGCAGGACAGGGAGCAAGCGGGGCCAACGTCCTGACTTTC. Translating it yields CASSLAGQGASGANVLTF.

This chain links TRBV15 with TRBJ1-1; 7 nucleotides match TRBD1. Losses at the gene ends were 0 bases for V and 2 bases for J; bases not matched to a gene: 3. CDR3 length equals 15 residues. Germline V gene sequence: CDR1 LNHNV, CDR2 YYDKDF (reference sequence). CDR3 nucleotides: TGTGCCACCAGCAGAGAAAGGACAGGTAACACTGAAGCTTTCTTT. Its protein product is CATSRERTGNTEAFF.

The chain joins TRBV15 to TRBJ2-3; D is unresolved. CDR1 LNHNV and CDR2 YYDKDF come from the germline V gene (reference sequence). V was shortened by 0 bases and J by 0 bases, with 13 bases between the two germline ends. CDR3 length: 17 amino acids. In DNA form, the CDR3 reads TGTGCCACCAGCAGAGATAGACTGAGGATTAGCACAGATACGCAGTATTTT. Its translation: CATSRDRLRISTDTQYF.

V usage is TRBV19 and J usage is TRBJ2-3; unclear D gene. The CDR3 loop spans 15 amino acids. The V gene's germline CDR1 is LNHDA and CDR2 SQIVND (reference sequence). Trimming shortened V by 9 bases and J by 3 bases, and 19 bases separated the two germline ends. The chain's CDR3 is CASRPAVTLTDTQYF. The CDR3 DNA reads as TGTGCCAGCCGACCGGCGGTGACCTTGACAGATACGCAGTATTTT.

This clone came up once. V is TRBV9 and J is TRBJ1-4; D is uncertain. The V end was cut by 0 bases, the J end by 3 bases, with 12 bases between. Germline CDR1 and CDR2: SGDLS and YYNGEE. This CDR3 is 16 amino acids long. The CDR3 nucleotides are TGTGCCAGCAGCGTAGGACTGTCCCGCGCTAATGAAAAACTGTTTTTT. This gives the protein CASSVGLSRANEKLFF.

This clone came up a few times. The V gene is TRBV4-3, the J gene TRBJ2-3; 8 bases match TRBD2. The germline V gene has CDR1 LGHNA and CDR2 YSLEER. The CDR3 runs 18 residues. The V segment lost 0 bases and the J segment 0 bases; nucleotides outside the gene matches: 8. CDR3 sequence reads: CASSQETSARPSTDTQYF. In DNA form, the CDR3 reads TGCGCCAGCAGCCAAGAGACTAGCGCGAGACCTAGCACAGATACGCAGTATTTT.

This clone has only a few counts. The J gene is TRBJ2-3, the V gene TRBV9; 7 bases are shared with TRBD1. The V gene's germline CDR1 is SGDLS and CDR2 YYNGEE. The CDR3 spans 15 residues. J was trimmed by 4 bases and V by 0 bases; bases with no gene match: 5. This CDR3 is CASSVAGGVADTQYF. Here the CDR3 DNA reads TGTGCCAGCAGCGTAGCAGGGGGAGTGGCAGATACGCAGTATTTT.

V gene TRBV9 combines with J gene TRBJ2-5; a possible D gene is TRBD2 (6 bases). The V gene lost 0 bases and the J gene lost 2 bases, with 14 bases spanning the gap. The CDR3 covers 16 residues. Germline lookup yields CDR1 SGDLS and CDR2 YYNGEE. CDR3 loop: CASSVETGGLQETQYF. The CDR3 nucleotides are TGTGCCAGCAGCGTAGAGACTGGAGGACTACAAGAGACCCAGTACTTC. Based on the CDR3 plus reference TRBV9 and TRBJ2-5, the full variable domain is DSGVTQTPKHLITATGQRVTLRCSPRSGDLSVYWYQQSLDQGLQFLIQYYNGEERAKGNILERFSAQQFPDLHSELNLSSLELGDSALYFCASSVETGGLQETQYFGPGTRLLVL.

This clone was observed a few times. V is TRBV5-1 and J is TRBJ1-4; D might be TRBD1 (5 bases). This CDR3 is built from 15 residues. Germline V gives CDR1 SGHRS, CDR2 YFSETQ. The V end lost 5 bases, the J end lost 5 bases, and 16 bases lay between the germline ends. CDR3 coding DNA: TGCGCCAGCAGTGTAATATCCCCAGGGAATGAAAAACTGTTTTTT. Translating it yields CASSVISPGNEKLFF.

The rearrangement joins TRBV7-9 to TRBJ1-2; 9 bases align to TRBD1. This CDR3 is built from 15 residues. Germline V gene data show CDR1 as SEHNR and CDR2 as FQNEAQ (reference sequence). V lost 7 bases to trimming and J lost 5 bases; unmatched junction nucleotides: 11. CDR3 sequence reads: CASTLAGTGLYGYTF. CDR3 DNA: TGTGCCAGCACCCTAGCGGGGACAGGGCTTTATGGCTACACCTTC.